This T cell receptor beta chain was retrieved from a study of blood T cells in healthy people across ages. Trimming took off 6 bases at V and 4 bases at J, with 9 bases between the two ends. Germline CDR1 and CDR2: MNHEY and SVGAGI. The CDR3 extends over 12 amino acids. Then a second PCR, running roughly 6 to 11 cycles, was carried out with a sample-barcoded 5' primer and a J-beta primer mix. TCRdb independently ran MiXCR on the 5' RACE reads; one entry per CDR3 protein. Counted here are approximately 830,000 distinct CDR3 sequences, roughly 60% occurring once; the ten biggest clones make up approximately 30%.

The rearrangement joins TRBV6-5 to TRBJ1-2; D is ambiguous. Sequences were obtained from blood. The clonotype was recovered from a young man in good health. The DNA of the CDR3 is TGTGCCAGCAGGTCCATGGGCTATGGCTACACCTTC. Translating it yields CASRSMGYGYTF.